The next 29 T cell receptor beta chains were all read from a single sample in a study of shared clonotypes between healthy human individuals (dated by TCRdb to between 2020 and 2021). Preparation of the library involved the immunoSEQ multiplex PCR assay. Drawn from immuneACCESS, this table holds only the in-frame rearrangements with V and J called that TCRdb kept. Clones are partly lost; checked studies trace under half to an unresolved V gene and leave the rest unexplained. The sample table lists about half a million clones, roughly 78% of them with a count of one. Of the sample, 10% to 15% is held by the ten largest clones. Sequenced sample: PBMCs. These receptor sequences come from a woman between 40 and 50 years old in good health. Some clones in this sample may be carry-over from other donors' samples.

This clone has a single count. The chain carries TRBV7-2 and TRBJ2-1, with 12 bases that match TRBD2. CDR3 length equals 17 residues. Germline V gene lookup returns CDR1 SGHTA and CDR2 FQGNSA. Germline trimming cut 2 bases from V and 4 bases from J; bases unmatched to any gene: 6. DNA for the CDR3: TGTGCCAGCAGCTTATCCTCTAGCGGGAGGGTTTACAATGAGCAGTTCTTC. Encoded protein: CASSLSSSGRVYNEQFF.

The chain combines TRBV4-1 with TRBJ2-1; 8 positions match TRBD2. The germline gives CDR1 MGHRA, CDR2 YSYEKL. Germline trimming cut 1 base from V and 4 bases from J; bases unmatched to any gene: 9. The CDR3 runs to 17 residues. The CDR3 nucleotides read TGCGCCAGCAGCCAAGGCCCGAGGGGCGGGAGGTACAATGAGCAGTTCTTC. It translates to CASSQGPRGGRYNEQFF.

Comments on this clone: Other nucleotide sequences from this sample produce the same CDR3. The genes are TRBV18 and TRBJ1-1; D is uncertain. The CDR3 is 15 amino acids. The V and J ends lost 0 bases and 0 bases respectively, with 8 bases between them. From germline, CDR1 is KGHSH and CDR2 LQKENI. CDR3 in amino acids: CASSPPNSMNTEAFF. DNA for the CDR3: TGTGCCAGCTCACCACCAAACAGCATGAACACTGAAGCTTTCTTT. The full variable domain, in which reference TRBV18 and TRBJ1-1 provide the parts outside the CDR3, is NAGVMQNPRHLVRRRGQEARLRCSPMKGHSHVYWYRQLPEEGLKFMVYLQKENIIDESGMPKERFSAEFPKEGPSILRIQQVVRGDSAAYFCASSPPNSMNTEAFFGQGTRLTVV.

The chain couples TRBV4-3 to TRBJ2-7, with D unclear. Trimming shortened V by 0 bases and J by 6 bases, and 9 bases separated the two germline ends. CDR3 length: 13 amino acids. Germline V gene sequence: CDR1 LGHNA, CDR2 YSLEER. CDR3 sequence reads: CASSQDIKREQYF. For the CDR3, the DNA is TGCGCCAGCAGCCAAGATATCAAGCGCGAGCAGTACTTC.

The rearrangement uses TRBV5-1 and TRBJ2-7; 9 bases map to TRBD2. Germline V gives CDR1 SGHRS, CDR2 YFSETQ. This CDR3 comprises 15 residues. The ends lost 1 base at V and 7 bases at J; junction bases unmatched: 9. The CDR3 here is CASSLFPSGEGEQYF. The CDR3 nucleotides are TGCGCCAGCAGCTTGTTCCCTAGCGGGGAAGGGGAGCAGTACTTC.

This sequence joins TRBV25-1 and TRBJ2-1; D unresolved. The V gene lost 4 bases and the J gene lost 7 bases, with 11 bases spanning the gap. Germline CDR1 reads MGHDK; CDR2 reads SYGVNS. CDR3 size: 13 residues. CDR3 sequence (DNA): TGTGCCAGCAGTGGATCGTGGGGAAATGAGCAGTTCTTC. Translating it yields CASSGSWGNEQFF.

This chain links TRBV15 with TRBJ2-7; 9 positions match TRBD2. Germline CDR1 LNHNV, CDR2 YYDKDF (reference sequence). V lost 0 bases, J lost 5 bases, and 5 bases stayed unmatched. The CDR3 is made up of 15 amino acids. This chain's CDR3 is CATSRDLAGKDEQYF. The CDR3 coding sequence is TGTGCCACCAGCAGAGATCTAGCGGGAAAAGACGAGCAGTACTTC.

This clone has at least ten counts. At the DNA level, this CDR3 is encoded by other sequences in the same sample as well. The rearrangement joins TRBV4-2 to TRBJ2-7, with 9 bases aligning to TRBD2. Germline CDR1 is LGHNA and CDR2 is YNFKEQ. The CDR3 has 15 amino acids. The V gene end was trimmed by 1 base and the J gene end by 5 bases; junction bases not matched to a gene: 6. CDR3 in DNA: TGTGCCAGCAGCCAAGGAGCGGGAGGCGTCGACGAGCAGTACTTC. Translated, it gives CASSQGAGGVDEQYF.

CDR3 in amino acids: CASSPPHRTSGRAYEQYF. The CDR3 coding sequence is TGTGCCAGCTCACCACCTCACAGGACTAGCGGGAGGGCCTACGAGCAGTACTTC. V is TRBV18 and J is TRBJ2-7, with 15 bases lining up with TRBD2. Germline CDR1 KGHSH, CDR2 LQKENI. The CDR3 has 18 residues. V trimming: 0 bases; J trimming: 2 bases; junction bases outside the gene matches: 5.

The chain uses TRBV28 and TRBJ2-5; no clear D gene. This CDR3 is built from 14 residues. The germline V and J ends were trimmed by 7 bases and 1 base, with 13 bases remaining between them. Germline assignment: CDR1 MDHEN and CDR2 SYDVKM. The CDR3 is CASKQGRIQETQYF. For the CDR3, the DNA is TGTGCCAGCAAACAAGGACGGATCCAAGAGACCCAGTACTTC.

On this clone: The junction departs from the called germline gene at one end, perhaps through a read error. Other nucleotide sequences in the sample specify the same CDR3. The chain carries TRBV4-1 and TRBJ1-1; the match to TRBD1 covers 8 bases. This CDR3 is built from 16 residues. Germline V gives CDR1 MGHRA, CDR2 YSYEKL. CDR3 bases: TGCGCCAGCAGCCTTCGGACAGGGATAATGAACACTGAAGCCTTCTTT. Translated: CASSLRTGIMNTEAFF.

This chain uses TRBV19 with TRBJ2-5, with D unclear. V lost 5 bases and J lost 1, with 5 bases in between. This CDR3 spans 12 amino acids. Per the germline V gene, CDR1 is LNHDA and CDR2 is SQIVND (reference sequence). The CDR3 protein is CASSSSQETQYF. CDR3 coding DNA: TGTGCCAGTAGTTCCTCCCAAGAGACCCAGTACTTC.

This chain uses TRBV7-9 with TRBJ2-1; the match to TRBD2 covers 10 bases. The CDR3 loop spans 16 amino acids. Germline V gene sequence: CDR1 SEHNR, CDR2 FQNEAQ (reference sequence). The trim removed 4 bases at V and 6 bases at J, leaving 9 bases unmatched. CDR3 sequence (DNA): TGTGCCAGCAGCTCCCGGACTAGCGGAACTCTCAATGAGCAGTTCTTC. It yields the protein CASSSRTSGTLNEQFF.

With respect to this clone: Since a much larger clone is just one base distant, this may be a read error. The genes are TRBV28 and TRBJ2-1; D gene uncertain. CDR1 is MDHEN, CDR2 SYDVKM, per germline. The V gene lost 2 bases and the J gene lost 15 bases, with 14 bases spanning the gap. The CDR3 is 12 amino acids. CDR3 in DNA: TGTGCCAGCAGTTTAGCGCCAAAGCGCCCGTTCTTC. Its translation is CASSLAPKRPFF.

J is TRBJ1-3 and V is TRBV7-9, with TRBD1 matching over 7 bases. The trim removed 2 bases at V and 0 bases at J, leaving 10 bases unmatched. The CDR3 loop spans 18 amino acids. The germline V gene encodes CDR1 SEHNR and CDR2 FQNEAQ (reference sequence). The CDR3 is CASSLYSGTASSGNTIYF. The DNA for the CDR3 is TGTGCCAGCAGCTTATACTCCGGGACAGCATCCTCTGGAAACACCATATATTTT.

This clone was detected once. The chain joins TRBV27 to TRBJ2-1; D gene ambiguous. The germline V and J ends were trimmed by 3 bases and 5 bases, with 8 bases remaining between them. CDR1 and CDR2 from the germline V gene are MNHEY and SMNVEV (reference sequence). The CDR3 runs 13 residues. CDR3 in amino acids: CASSLSVNNEQFF. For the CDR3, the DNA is TGTGCCAGCAGTTTGTCCGTAAACAATGAGCAGTTCTTC.

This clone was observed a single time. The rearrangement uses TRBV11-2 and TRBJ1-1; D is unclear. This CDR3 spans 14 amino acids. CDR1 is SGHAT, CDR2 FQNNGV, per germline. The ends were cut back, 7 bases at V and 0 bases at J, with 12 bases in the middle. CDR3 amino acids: CASTPYVLNTEAFF. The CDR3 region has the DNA TGTGCCAGCACCCCGTACGTTCTGAACACTGAAGCTTTCTTT.

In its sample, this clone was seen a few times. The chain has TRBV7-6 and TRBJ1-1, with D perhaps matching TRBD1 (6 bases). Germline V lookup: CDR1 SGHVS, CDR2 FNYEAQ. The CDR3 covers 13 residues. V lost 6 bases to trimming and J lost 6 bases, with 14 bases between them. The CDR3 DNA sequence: TGTGCCAGCAGTCGAACAGGGCTGTCTGAAGCTTTCTTT. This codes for CASSRTGLSEAFF.

CDR3 coding DNA: TGTGCCAGTAGTATTAGGTCGGGACAGGGCGCTCAGCCCCAGCATTTT. Its protein is CASSIRSGQGAQPQHF. The V and J genes are TRBV19 and TRBJ1-5; 9 bases match TRBD1. CDR1 is LNHDA and CDR2 is SQIVND in the germline V gene (reference sequence). The length of the CDR3 is 16 residues. V was clipped by 3 bases and J by 6 bases; unmatched bases: 9.

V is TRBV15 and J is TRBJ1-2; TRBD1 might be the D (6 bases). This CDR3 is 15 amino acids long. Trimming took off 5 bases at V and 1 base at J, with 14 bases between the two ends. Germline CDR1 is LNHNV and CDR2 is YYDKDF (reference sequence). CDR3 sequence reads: CATSRRAGVNYGYTF. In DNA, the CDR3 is TGTGCCACCAGCCGAAGAGCAGGGGTTAACTATGGCTACACCTTC.

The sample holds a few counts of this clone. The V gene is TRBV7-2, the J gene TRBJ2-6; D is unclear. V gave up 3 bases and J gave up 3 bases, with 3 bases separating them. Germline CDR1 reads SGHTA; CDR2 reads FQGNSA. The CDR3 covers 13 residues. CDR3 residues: CASSFGGANVLTF. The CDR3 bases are TGTGCCAGCAGCTTTGGTGGGGCCAACGTCCTGACTTTC.

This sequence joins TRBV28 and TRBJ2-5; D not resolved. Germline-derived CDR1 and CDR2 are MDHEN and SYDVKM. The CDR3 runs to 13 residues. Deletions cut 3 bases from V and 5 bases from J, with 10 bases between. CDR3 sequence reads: CASSLDLMETQYF. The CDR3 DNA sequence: TGTGCCAGCAGTTTGGATTTAATGGAGACCCAGTACTTC.

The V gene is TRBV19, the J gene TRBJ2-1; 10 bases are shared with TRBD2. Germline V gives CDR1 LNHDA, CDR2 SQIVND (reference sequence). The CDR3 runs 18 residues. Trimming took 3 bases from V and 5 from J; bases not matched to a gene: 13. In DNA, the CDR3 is TGTGCCAGTAGTATTCGGCCTAGCGGGAGAATGCGGGACAATGAGCAGTTCTTC. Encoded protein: CASSIRPSGRMRDNEQFF.

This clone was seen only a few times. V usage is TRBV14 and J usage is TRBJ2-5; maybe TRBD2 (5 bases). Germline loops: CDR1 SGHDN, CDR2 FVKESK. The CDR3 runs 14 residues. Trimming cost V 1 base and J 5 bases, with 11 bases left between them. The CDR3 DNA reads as TGTGCCAGCAGCCAAGCCCCTTTAGCGGAGACCCAGTACTTC. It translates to CASSQAPLAETQYF.

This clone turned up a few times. The CDR3 loop reads CAWTITANTEAFF. CDR3 bases: TGTGCCTGGACTATTACAGCGAACACTGAAGCTTTCTTT. The gene calls are TRBV30 and TRBJ1-1; D ambiguous. Per germline, CDR1 GTSNPN and CDR2 SVGIG (reference sequence). V was pared by 4 bases and J by 1 base, with 10 bases between. The CDR3 runs to 13 residues.

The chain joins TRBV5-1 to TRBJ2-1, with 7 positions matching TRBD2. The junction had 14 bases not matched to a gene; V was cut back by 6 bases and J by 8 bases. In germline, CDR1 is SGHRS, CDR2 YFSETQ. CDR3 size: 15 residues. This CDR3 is CASKAGLTEADEQFF. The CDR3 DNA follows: TGCGCCAGCAAAGCGGGACTCACCGAGGCCGATGAGCAGTTCTTC.

The CDR3 nucleotides read TGTGCCAGTAGTATAACCGGGGCAGGGGACCTGCGGCAGCCCCAGCATTTT. It codes for CASSITGAGDLRQPQHF. The chain links TRBV19 to TRBJ1-5, with D possibly being TRBD1 (6 bases). The CDR3 length is 17 residues. V was shortened by 2 bases and J by 7 bases, with 21 bases between the two germline ends. Germline-derived CDR1 and CDR2 are LNHDA and SQIVND (reference sequence).

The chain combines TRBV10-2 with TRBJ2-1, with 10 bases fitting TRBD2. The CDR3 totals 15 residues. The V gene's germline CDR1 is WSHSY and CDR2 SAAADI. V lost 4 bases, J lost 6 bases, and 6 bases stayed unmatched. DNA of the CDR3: TGCGCCAGCAGTGGAGCGGGAGGGCCTGGCAATGAGCAGTTCTTC. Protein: CASSGAGGPGNEQFF.

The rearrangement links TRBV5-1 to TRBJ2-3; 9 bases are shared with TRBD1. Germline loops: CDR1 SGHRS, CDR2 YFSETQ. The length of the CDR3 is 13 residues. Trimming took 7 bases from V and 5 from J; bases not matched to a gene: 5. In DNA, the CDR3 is TGCGCCAGCCAGACAGGGGGTGGAGATACGCAGTATTTT. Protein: CASQTGGGDTQYF.